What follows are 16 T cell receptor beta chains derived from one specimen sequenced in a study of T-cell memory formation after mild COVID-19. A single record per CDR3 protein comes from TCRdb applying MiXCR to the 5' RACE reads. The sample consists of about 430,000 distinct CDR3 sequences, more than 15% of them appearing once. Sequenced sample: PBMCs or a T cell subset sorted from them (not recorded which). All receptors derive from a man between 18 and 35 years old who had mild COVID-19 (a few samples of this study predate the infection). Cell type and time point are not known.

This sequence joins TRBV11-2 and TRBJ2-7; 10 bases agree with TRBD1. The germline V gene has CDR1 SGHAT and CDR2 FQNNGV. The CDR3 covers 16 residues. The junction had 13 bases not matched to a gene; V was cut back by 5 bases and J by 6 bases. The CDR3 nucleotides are TGTGCCAGCAGCCCGTCGGGGACAGGGGAACATCTCGAGCAGTACTTC. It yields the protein CASSPSGTGEHLEQYF.

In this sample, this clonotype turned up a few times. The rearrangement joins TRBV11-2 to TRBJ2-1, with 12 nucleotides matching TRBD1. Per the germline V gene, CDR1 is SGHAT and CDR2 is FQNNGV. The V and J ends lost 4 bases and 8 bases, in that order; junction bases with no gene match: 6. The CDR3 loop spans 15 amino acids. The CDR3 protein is CASSSTGTGGYEQFF. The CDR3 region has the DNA TGTGCCAGCAGCTCGACCGGGACAGGGGGCTATGAGCAGTTCTTC.

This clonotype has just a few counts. The CDR3 DNA is TGTGCCAGCAGCTTAAGCCGGGGGTACACTGCGAATGAGCAGTTCTTC. Its translation is CASSLSRGYTANEQFF. This chain uses TRBV11-1 with TRBJ2-1, with D maybe TRBD2 (6 bases). The CDR3 is 16 residues long. Trimming stripped 2 bases from V and 7 bases from J, with 18 bases between. The germline gives CDR1 SGHAT, CDR2 FQDESV (reference sequence). The whole variable domain, remainder taken from reference TRBV11-1 and TRBJ2-1, is EAEVAQSPRYKITEKSQAVAFWCDPISGHATLYWYRQILGQGPELLVQFQDESVVDDSQLPKDRFSAERLKGVDSTLKIQPAELGDSAMYLCASSLSRGYTANEQFFGPGTRLTVL.

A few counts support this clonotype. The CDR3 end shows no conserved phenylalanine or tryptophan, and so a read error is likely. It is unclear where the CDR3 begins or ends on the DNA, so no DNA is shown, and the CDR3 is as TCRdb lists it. The CDR3 spells CASSLKNWRLV. The chain is built from TRBV5-1 and TRBJ2-1. Germline CDR1 SGHRS, CDR2 YFSETQ. Ends included, the CDR3 has 11 residues.

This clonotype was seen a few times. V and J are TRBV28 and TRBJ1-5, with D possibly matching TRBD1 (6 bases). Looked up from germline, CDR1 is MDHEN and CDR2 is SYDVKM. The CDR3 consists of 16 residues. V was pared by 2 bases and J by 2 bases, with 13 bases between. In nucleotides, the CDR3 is TGTGCCAGCAGTTTAAGGCCACAGGGAGGCAATCAGCCCCAGCATTTT. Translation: CASSLRPQGGNQPQHF.

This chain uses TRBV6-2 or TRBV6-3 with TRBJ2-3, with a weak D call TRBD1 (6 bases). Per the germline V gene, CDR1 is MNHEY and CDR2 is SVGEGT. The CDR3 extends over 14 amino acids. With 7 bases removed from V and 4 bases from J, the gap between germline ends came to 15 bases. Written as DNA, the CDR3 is TGTGCCAGCAAACGGGACACCTCCCCAGATACGCAGTATTTT. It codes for CASKRDTSPDTQYF.

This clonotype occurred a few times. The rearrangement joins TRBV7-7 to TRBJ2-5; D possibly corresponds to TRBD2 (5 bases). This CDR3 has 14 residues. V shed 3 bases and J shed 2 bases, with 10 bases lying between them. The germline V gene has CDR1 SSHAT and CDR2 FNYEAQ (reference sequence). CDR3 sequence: CASSLAGKQETQYF. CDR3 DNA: TGTGCCAGCAGCTTGGCGGGCAAGCAAGAGACCCAGTACTTC.

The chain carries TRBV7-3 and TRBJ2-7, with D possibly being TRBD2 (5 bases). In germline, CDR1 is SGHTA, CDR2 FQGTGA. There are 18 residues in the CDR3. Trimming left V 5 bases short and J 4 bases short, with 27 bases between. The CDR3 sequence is CASSPPPGENFSVYEQYV. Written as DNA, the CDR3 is TGTGCCAGCAGCCCCCCCCCCGGGGAGAATTTCTCGGTGTACGAGCAGTACGTC.

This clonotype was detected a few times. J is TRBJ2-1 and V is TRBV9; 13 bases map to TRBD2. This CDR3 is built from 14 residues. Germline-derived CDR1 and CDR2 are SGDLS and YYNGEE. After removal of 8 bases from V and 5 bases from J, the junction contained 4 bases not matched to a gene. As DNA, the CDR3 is TGTGCCAGGAGGACTAGCGGGGGAGACAATGAGCAGTTCTTC. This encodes CARRTSGGDNEQFF.

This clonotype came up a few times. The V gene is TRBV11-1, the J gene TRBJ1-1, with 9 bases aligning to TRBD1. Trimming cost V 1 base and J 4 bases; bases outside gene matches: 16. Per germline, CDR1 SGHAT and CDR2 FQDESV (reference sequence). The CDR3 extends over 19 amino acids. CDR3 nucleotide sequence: TGTGCCAGCAGCTTAGGACGATTTGGGACAGGGAGGACGAGCACTGAAGCTTTCTTT. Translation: CASSLGRFGTGRTSTEAFF.

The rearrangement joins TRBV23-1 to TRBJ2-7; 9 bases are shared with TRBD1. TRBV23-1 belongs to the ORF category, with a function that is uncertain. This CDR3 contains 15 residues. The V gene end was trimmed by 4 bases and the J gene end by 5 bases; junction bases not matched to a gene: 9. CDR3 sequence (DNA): TGCGCCAGCAGTCTCCACGGGACAGGGAACCACGAGCAGTACGTC. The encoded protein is CASSLHGTGNHEQYV.

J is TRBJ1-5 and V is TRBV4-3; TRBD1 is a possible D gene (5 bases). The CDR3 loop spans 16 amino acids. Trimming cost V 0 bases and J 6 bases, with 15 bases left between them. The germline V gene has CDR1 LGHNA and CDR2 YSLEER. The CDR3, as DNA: TGCGCCAGCAGCCAAGATCGGGGGGGAGCTGGTCAGCCCCAGCATTTT. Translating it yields CASSQDRGGAGQPQHF.

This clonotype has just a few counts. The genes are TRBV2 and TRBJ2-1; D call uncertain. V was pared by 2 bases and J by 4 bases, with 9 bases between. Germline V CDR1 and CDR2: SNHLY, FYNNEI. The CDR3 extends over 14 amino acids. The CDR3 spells CASSERNRYNEQFF. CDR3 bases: TGTGCCAGCAGTGAAAGAAACAGATACAATGAGCAGTTCTTC.

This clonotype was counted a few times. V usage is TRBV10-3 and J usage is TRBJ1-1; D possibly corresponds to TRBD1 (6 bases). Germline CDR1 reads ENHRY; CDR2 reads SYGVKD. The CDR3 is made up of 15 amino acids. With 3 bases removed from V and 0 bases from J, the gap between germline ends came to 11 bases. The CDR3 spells CAISEPGELNTEAFF. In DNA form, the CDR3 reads TGTGCCATCAGTGAACCAGGGGAATTGAACACTGAAGCTTTCTTT.

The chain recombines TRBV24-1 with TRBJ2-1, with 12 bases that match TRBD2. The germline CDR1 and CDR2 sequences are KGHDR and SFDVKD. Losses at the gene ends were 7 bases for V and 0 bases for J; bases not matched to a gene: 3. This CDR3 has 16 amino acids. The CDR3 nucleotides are TGTGCCACCAGCGCTAGCGGGGGGGTCTCCTACAATGAGCAGTTCTTC. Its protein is CATSASGGVSYNEQFF.

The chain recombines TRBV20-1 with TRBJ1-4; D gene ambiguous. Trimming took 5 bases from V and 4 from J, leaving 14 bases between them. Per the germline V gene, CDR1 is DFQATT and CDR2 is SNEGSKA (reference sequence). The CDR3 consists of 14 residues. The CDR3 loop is CSAARTGFNEKLFF. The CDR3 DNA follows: TGCAGTGCTGCCCGGACGGGATTTAATGAAAAACTGTTTTTT.